This entry features one T cell receptor (beta chain) sequence. This sample was included in a study of monozygotic twins with inflammatory bowel disease. cDNA for each sample came from eight separate reactions. TCRdb re-called the 5' RACE reads and shows each CDR3 protein once, DNA omitted. The sample table includes fewer than 350,000 distinct CDR3 sequences. In germline, CDR1 is SGHRS, CDR2 YFSETQ. This CDR3 has 15 amino acids. The genes are TRBV5-1 and TRBJ2-5; the TCRdb call, TRBD1, lacks DNA for checking. The sequencing sample was made of blood. The sequence was collected from a human donor with ulcerative colitis or Crohn's disease, or a healthy co-twin of an affected twin (not recorded which). The CDR3 is CASSLATQRGETQYF.